These 11 T cell receptor beta chains were sequenced from one sample in a study of metastatic and nonmetastatic thyroid tumors. All patients were treatment-naive before thyroid surgery. TCRdb redid the clone calls on the PCR reads using MiXCR. The repertoire holds about 10,000 clones, around two fifths seen once, with roughly a sixth in the top ten. The sample was tumor tissue. Source of these receptors: a female donor with papillary thyroid cancer or a benign thyroid nodule (not recorded which). Some clones in this sample may be carry-over from other donors' samples.

This sequence joins TRBV20-1 and TRBJ2-2; D might be TRBD1 (6 bases). The CDR3 runs 15 residues. CDR1 is DFQATT, CDR2 SNEGSKA, per germline (reference sequence). V lost 0 bases and J lost 5, with 13 bases in between. In DNA form, the CDR3 reads TGCAGTGCTAGAGATGGGACACTGTTAACCGGGGAGCTGTTTTTT. Its protein is CSARDGTLLTGELFF.

The J gene is TRBJ2-7, the V gene TRBV7-2; 7 bases are a match to TRBD2. Per the germline V gene, CDR1 is SGHTA and CDR2 is FQGNSA. J lost 7 bases, V lost 6 bases, and 3 bases had no gene match. This CDR3 contains 11 residues. As DNA, the CDR3 is TGTGCCAGCAGGGGCGGGAGTGAGCAGTACTTC. The encoded protein is CASRGGSEQYF. Looking up the rest from reference TRBV7-2 and TRBJ2-7 gives the full variable domain: GAGVSQSPSNKVTEKGKDVELRCDPISGHTALYWYRQSLGQGLEFLIYFQGNSAPDKSGLPSDRFSAERTGGSVSTLTIQRTQQEDSAVYLCASRGGSEQYFGPGTRLTVT.

There are a few counts of this clone. The chain recombines TRBV6-5 with TRBJ2-2, with 11 bases identical to TRBD1. Losses at the gene ends were 0 bases for V and 6 bases for J; bases not matched to a gene: 3. CDR1 and CDR2 from the germline V gene are MNHEY and SVGAGI. This CDR3 is 16 amino acids long. In DNA form, the CDR3 reads TGTGCCAGCAGTTACTCAGGGACAGGGGGTTCCGGGGAGCTGTTTTTT. Translating gives CASSYSGTGGSGELFF.

The gene calls are TRBV20-1 and TRBJ1-5, with D possibly being TRBD1 (6 bases). V lost 6 bases and J lost 1, with 10 bases in between. The CDR3 contains 13 residues. Looked up from germline, CDR1 is DFQATT and CDR2 is SNEGSKA (reference sequence). CDR3 residues: CSAGATSNQPQHF. The CDR3 region has the DNA TGCAGTGCGGGGGCGACGAGCAATCAGCCCCAGCATTTT.

This clone was recorded once. The rearrangement joins TRBV11-2 to TRBJ2-2, with 9 bases lining up with TRBD2. The V segment lost 2 bases and the J segment 4 bases; nucleotides outside the gene matches: 5. The germline CDR1 and CDR2 sequences are SGHAT and FQNNGV. The CDR3 runs to 16 residues. The CDR3 coding sequence is TGTGCCAGCAGCTTAAGATGGCGGGAGGGCACCGGGGAGCTGTTTTTT. Translated, it gives CASSLRWREGTGELFF.

Comment on this clone: Germline and junction disagree at one end, which may indicate a read error. The chain is built from TRBV11-2 and TRBJ2-1; D gene uncertain. The germline CDR1 and CDR2 sequences are SGHAT and FQNNGV. The CDR3 totals 11 residues. This chain's CDR3 is CASSLGNEQFF. As DNA, the CDR3 is TGTGCCAGCAGTTTAGGCAACGAGCAGTTCTTC.

This clone appeared a few times. The chain joins TRBV27 to TRBJ2-3, with 8 bases fitting TRBD2. CDR3 length: 16 amino acids. V was pared by 4 bases and J by 2 bases, with 8 bases of the junction left unmatched. In germline, CDR1 is MNHEY, CDR2 SMNVEV (reference sequence). DNA for the CDR3: TGTGCCAGCAGTTCGATTCTAGCGGGTTACACAGATACGCAGTATTTT. It specifies CASSSILAGYTDTQYF.

This clone came up a few times. The V and J genes are TRBV6-1 and TRBJ2-7; 7 nucleotides match TRBD1. There are 15 residues in the CDR3. Trimming took 5 bases from V and 4 from J; bases not matched to a gene: 11. The germline gives CDR1 MNHNS, CDR2 SASEGT. The CDR3 region has the DNA TGTGCCAGCAGTTCGCGCTGGGACAGTGGATACGAGCAGTACTTC. Amino acids: CASSSRWDSGYEQYF.

The chain couples TRBV12-3 or TRBV12-4 to TRBJ2-1, with 9 bases matching TRBD2. This CDR3 spans 15 amino acids. The V and J ends lost 5 bases and 6 bases, in that order; junction bases with no gene match: 8. The CDR3 spells CASSGGVAGVNEQFF. The DNA of the CDR3 is TGTGCCAGCAGTGGCGGGGTAGCGGGAGTCAATGAGCAGTTCTTC.

By sample share, this clone is medium-sized. This may be a read error, as it is one base from a much larger clone. The chain carries TRBV6-2 or TRBV6-3 and TRBJ1-6; weak D call: TRBD1 (5 bases). The V gene's germline CDR1 is MNHEY and CDR2 SVGEGT. Trimming stripped 10 bases from V and 6 bases from J, with 13 bases between. The CDR3 covers 13 residues. Written as DNA, the CDR3 is TGTGCCACCCCTCCGGGACGTAATTCACCCCTCCACTTT. This codes for CATPPGRNSPLHF.

This clone came up many times. A much more abundant neighbour one base away suggests this may be a read error. The chain carries TRBV11-1 and TRBJ1-1, with D uncertain. Germline V gene data show CDR1 as SGHAT and CDR2 as FQDESV (reference sequence). The CDR3 sequence is 16 residues long. The CDR3 region has the DNA TGTGTCAGCAGCCGAGGACGTATGTTTATGAACACTGAAGCTTTCTTT. Its protein is CVSSRGRMFMNTEAFF.